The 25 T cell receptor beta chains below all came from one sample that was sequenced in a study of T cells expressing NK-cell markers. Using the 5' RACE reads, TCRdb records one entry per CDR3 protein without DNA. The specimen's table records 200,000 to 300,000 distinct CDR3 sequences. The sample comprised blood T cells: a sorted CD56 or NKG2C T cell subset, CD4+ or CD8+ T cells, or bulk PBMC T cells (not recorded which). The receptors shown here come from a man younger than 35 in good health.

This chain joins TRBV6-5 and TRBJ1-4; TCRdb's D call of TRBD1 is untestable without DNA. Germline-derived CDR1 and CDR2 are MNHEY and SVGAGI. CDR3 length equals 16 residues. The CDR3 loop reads CASSPRVNPTNEKLFF.

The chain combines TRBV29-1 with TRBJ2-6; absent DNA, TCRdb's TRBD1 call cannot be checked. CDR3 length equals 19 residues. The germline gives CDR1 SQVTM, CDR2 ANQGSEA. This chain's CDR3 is CSVVFGTGRYASGANVLTF.

Here the CDR3 reads CASSRDRGNNQPQHF. The rearrangement uses TRBV18 and TRBJ1-5; TCRdb designates TRBD1, a call that cannot be tested without DNA. Germline-derived CDR1 and CDR2 are KGHSH and LQKENI. This CDR3 has 15 amino acids.

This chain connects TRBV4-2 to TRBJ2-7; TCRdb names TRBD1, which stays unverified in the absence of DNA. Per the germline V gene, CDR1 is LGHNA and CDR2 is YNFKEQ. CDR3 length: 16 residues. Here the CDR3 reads CASSQIGGTGHYEQYF.

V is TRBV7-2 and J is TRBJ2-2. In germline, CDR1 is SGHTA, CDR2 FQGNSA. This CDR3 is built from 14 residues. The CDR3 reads CASSLGVNTGELFF. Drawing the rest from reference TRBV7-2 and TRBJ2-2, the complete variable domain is GAGVSQSPSNKVTEKGKDVELRCDPISGHTALYWYRQSLGQGLEFLIYFQGNSAPDKSGLPSDRFSAERTGGSVSTLTIQRTQQEDSAVYLCASSLGVNTGELFFGEGSRLTVL.

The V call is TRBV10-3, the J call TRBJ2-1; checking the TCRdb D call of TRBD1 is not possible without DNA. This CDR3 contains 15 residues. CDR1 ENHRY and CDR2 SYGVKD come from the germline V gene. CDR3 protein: CAISYRDLAPNEQFF.

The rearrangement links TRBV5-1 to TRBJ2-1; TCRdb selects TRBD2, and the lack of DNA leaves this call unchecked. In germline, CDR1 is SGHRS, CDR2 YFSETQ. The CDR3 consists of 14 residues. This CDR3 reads CASLAGVSGNEQFF.

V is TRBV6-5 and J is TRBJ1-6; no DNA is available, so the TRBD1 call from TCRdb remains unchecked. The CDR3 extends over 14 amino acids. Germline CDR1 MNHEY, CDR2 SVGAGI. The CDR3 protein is CASKLGQGNSPLHF.

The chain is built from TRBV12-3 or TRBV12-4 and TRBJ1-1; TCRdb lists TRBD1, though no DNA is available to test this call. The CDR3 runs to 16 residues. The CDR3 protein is CASSLALQGWTTEAFF.

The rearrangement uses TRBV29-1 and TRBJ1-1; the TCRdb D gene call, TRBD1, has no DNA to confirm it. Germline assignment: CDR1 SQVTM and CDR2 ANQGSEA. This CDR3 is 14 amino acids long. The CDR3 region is CSVAWTGEGTEAFF.

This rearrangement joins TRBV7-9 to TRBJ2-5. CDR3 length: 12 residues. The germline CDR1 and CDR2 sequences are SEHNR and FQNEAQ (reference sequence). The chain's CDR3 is CASSRTQETQYF.

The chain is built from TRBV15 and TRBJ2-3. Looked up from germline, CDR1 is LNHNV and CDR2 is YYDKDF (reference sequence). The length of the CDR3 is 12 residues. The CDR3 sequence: CATRATADTQYF.

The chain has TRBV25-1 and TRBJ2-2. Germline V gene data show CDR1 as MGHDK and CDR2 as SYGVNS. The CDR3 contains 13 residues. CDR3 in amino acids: CASSGRRPWELFF.

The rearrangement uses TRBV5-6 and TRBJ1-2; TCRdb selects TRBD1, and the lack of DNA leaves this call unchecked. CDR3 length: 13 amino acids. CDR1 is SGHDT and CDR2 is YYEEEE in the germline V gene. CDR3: CASMGQGARGYTF.

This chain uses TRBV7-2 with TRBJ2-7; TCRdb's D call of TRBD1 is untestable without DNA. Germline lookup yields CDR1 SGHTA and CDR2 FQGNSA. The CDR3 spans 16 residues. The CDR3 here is CASSPRGRVSSYEQYF.

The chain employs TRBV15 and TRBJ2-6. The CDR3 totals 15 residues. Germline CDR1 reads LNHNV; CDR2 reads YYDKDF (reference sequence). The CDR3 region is CATSSREPGANVLTF.

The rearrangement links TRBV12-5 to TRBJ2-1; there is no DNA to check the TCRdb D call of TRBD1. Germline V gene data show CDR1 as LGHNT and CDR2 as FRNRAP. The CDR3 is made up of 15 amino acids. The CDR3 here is CASGLSRGPYNEQFF.

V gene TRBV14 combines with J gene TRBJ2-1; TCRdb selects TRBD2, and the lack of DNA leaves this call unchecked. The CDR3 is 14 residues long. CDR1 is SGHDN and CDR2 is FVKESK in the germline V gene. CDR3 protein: CASSQGRSGRKQFF. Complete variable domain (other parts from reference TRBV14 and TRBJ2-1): EAGVTQFPSHSVIEKGQTVTLRCDPISGHDNLYWYRRVMGKEIKFLLHFVKESKQDESGMPNNRFLAERTGGTYSTLKVQPAELEDSGVYFCASSQGRSGRKQFFGPGTRLTVL.

The CDR3 loop reads CASSYVSSGEQYF. The genes are TRBV6-2 or TRBV6-3 and TRBJ2-7; there is no DNA to check the TCRdb D call of TRBD2. Germline CDR1 is MNHEY and CDR2 is SVGEGT. There are 13 residues in the CDR3.

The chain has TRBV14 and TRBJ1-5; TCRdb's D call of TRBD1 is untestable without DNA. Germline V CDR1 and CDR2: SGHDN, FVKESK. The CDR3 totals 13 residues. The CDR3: CASSPGQNQPQHF.

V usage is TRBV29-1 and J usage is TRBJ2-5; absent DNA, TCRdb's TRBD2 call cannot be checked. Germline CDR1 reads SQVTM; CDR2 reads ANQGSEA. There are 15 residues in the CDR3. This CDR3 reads CSVRTSGSTGETQYF.

The CDR3 loop is CASSTLTGGAGKLFF. The chain carries TRBV7-9 and TRBJ1-4; the D call of TRBD1 rests on TCRdb alone, since no DNA is present to check it. CDR1 and CDR2 (germline): SEHNR, FQNEAQ (reference sequence). This CDR3 spans 15 amino acids.

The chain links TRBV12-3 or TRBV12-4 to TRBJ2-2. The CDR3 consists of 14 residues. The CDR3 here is CASSLDRGAGELFF.

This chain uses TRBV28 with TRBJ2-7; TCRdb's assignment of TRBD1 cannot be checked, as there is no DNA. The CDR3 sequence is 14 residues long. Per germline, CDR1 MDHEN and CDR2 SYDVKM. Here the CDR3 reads CASQHRDFSYEQYF.

The CDR3 region is CATRGAQRETQYF. This chain links TRBV7-8 with TRBJ2-5; the TRBD2 assignment by TCRdb is unverifiable without DNA. This CDR3 is built from 13 residues. CDR1 is SGHVS and CDR2 is FQNEAQ in the germline V gene.